This T cell receptor (beta chain) was found in a study of beta chain features in type 1 diabetes. This clone was observed a handful of times. The antigen remains undetermined. Study-level results: Among all four CD4+ subsets, Type 1 diabetes patients had TCRB CDR3s that were moderately but significantly shorter.

Every isolated RNA sample was fully reverse transcribed, so sequencing captured expressed TCRB transcripts. The protocol was immunoSEQ multiplex PCR, while the TCRdb copy is restricted to in-frame clones and leaves out a portion. The sample carries approximately 360,000 clones, roughly an eighth recorded once. V was shortened by 0 bases and J by 8 bases, with 12 bases between the two germline ends. From germline, CDR1 is SGDLS and CDR2 YYNGEE. The CDR3 covers 14 residues. What was sequenced was naive CD4+ T cells from blood. The TCR sequence derives from a woman aged 18-29 years with type 1 diabetes. The chain employs TRBV9 and TRBJ2-1; tentatively, D is TRBD2 (5 bases). Here the CDR3 reads CASSVEAGQDEQFF. DNA of the CDR3: TGTGCCAGCAGCGTAGAGGCGGGCCAGGATGAGCAGTTCTTC.